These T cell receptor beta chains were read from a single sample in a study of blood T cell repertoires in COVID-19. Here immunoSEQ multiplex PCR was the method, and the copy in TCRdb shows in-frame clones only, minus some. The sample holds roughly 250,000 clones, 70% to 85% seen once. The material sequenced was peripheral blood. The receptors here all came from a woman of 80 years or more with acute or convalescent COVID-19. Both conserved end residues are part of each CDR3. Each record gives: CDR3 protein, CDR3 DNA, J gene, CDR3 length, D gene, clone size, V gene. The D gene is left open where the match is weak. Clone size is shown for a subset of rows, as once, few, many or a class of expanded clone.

CDR3aa: CASSEAADNSPLHF
CDR3nt: TGTGCCAGCAGTGAAGCTGCGGATAATTCACCCCTCCACTTT
j_gene: TRBJ1-6
len: 14
d_gene: .
abundance: .
v_gene: TRBV6-1

CDR3aa: CASSYFGQSGANVLTF
CDR3nt: TGTGCCAGCAGTTACTTTGGACAGTCTGGGGCCAACGTCCTGACTTTC
j_gene: TRBJ2-6
len: 16
d_gene: .
abundance: .
v_gene: TRBV6-2/TRBV6-3

CDR3aa: CASSESGSRGKGVVQYF
CDR3nt: TGTGCCAGCAGCGAATCAGGGTCGCGGGGGAAAGGTGTTGTGCAGTACTTC
j_gene: TRBJ2-7
len: 17
d_gene: TRBD2
abundance: few
v_gene: TRBV11-3

CDR3aa: CASSFSDRGDNEQFF
CDR3nt: TGTGCCAGCAGCTTCTCCGACAGGGGGGACAATGAGCAGTTCTTC
j_gene: TRBJ2-1
len: 15
d_gene: TRBD1
abundance: .
v_gene: TRBV3-1/TRBV3-2

CDR3aa: CASSLLGLAGSNEQFF
CDR3nt: TGTGCCAGCAGCTTACTAGGACTAGCGGGGTCGAATGAGCAGTTCTTC
j_gene: TRBJ2-1
len: 16
d_gene: TRBD2
abundance: .
v_gene: TRBV7-3

CDR3aa: CASSFSGAPEAFF
CDR3nt: TGTGCCAGCAGTTTTTCAGGGGCACCTGAAGCTTTCTTT
j_gene: TRBJ1-1
len: 13
d_gene: .
abundance: .
v_gene: TRBV27

CDR3aa: CASSPLRASGRKDTQYF
CDR3nt: TGTGCCAGCAGCCCTCTGCGGGCTAGCGGGAGGAAAGATACGCAGTATTTT
j_gene: TRBJ2-3
len: 17
d_gene: TRBD2
abundance: .
v_gene: TRBV9

CDR3aa: CASSHGTVYSYEQYF
CDR3nt: TGTGCCAGCAGCCATGGGACAGTCTACTCCTACGAGCAGTACTTC
j_gene: TRBJ2-7
len: 15
d_gene: TRBD1
abundance: .
v_gene: TRBV7-9

CDR3aa: CASSLGLAGGGETQYF
CDR3nt: TGCGCCAGCAGCTTGGGTCTAGCGGGAGGGGGAGAGACCCAGTACTTC
j_gene: TRBJ2-5
len: 16
d_gene: TRBD2
abundance: .
v_gene: TRBV5-1

CDR3aa: CASSGNRGGREKLFF
CDR3nt: TGCGCCAGCAGCGGAAACAGGGGAGGACGTGAAAAACTGTTTTTT
j_gene: TRBJ1-4
len: 15
d_gene: TRBD1
abundance: .
v_gene: TRBV5-1

CDR3aa: CASSYPGEGNTIYF
CDR3nt: TGTGCCAGCAGTTACCCAGGGGAAGGAAACACCATATATTTT
j_gene: TRBJ1-3
len: 14
d_gene: .
abundance: .
v_gene: TRBV6-6

CDR3aa: CASSDRVTVNTEAFF
CDR3nt: TGTGCCAGCAGTGATAGAGTGACAGTGAACACTGAAGCTTTCTTT
j_gene: TRBJ1-1
len: 15
d_gene: .
abundance: few
v_gene: TRBV6-1

CDR3aa: CASSQGRPVFYNEQFF
CDR3nt: TGCGCCAGCAGCCAGGGCAGGCCAGTTTTTTACAATGAGCAGTTCTTC
j_gene: TRBJ2-1
len: 16
d_gene: .
abundance: .
v_gene: TRBV4-1

CDR3aa: CASSYHGLSGADTQYF
CDR3nt: TGTGCCAGCAGCTATCATGGACTATCCGGGGCAGATACGCAGTATTTT
j_gene: TRBJ2-3
len: 16
d_gene: .
abundance: once
v_gene: TRBV11-2

CDR3aa: CASSVGRVSPDGYTF
CDR3nt: TGTGCCAGCAGTGTTGGGAGGGTCTCTCCTGATGGCTACACCTTC
j_gene: TRBJ1-2
len: 15
d_gene: .
abundance: .
v_gene: TRBV2

CDR3aa: CASSRGGYTEAFF
CDR3nt: TGTGCCAGCAGCAGGGGTGGGTACACTGAAGCTTTCTTT
j_gene: TRBJ1-1
len: 13
d_gene: .
abundance: .
v_gene: TRBV6-5

CDR3aa: CASSIIGGAGGYTF
CDR3nt: TGTGCCAGTAGTATAATTGGGGGCGCGGGCGGCTACACCTTC
j_gene: TRBJ1-2
len: 14
d_gene: .
abundance: once
v_gene: TRBV19

CDR3aa: CANPDREVSGANVLTF
CDR3nt: TGTGCCAACCCGGACAGGGAAGTCTCTGGGGCCAACGTCCTGACTTTC
j_gene: TRBJ2-6
len: 16
d_gene: TRBD1
abundance: .
v_gene: TRBV6-9

CDR3aa: CASSPGQGHTEAFF
CDR3nt: TGTGCCAGCAGCCCCGGACAGGGGCACACTGAAGCTTTCTTT
j_gene: TRBJ1-1
len: 14
d_gene: TRBD1
abundance: .
v_gene: TRBV7-3

CDR3aa: CASSPAGVNEKLFF
CDR3nt: TGTGCCAGCAGCCCAGCGGGGGTCAATGAAAAACTGTTTTTT
j_gene: TRBJ1-4
len: 14
d_gene: .
abundance: .
v_gene: TRBV9

CDR3aa: CASSLPTGDNSPLHF
CDR3nt: TGTGCCAGCAGCTTACCGACAGGGGATAATTCACCCCTCCACTTT
j_gene: TRBJ1-6
len: 15
d_gene: TRBD1
abundance: .
v_gene: TRBV5-5

CDR3aa: CAIAGGSWWNEQFF
CDR3nt: TGTGCCATCGCAGGCGGGTCTTGGTGGAATGAGCAGTTCTTC
j_gene: TRBJ2-1
len: 14
d_gene: .
abundance: .
v_gene: TRBV6-5

CDR3aa: CASSQGTVGNYGYTF
CDR3nt: TGTGCCAGCAGCCAAGGGACAGTAGGTAACTATGGCTACACCTTC
j_gene: TRBJ1-2
len: 15
d_gene: .
abundance: .
v_gene: TRBV3-1/TRBV3-2

CDR3aa: CASTGARDYGYTF
CDR3nt: TGTGCCAGTACAGGGGCCAGGGACTATGGCTACACCTTC
j_gene: TRBJ1-2
len: 13
d_gene: TRBD1
abundance: .
v_gene: TRBV6-6

CDR3aa: CASRTGDLNTEAFF
CDR3nt: TGTGCCAGCAGGACGGGGGATTTGAACACTGAAGCTTTCTTT
j_gene: TRBJ1-1
len: 14
d_gene: .
abundance: .
v_gene: TRBV6-5

CDR3aa: CASTRAGAKTDTQYF
CDR3nt: TGTGCCAGTACGAGGGCAGGGGCAAAAACAGATACGCAGTATTTT
j_gene: TRBJ2-3
len: 15
d_gene: .
abundance: .
v_gene: TRBV19